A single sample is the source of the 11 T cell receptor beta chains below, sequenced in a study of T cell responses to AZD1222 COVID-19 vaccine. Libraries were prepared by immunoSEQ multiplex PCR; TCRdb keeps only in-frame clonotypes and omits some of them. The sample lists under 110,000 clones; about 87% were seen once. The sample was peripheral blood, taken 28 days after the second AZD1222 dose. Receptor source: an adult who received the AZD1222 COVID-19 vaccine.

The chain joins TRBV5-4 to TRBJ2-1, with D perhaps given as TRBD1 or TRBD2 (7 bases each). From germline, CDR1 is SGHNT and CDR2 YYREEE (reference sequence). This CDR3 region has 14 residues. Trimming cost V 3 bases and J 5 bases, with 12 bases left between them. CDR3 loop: CASSWGGQNNEQFF. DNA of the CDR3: TGTGCCAGCAGCTGGGGGGGACAGAACAATGAGCAGTTCTTC. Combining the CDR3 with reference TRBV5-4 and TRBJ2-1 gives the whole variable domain ETGVTQSPTHLIKTRGQQVTLRCSSQSGHNTVSWYQQALGQGPQFIFQYYREEENGRGNFPPRFSGLQFPNYSSELNVNALELDDSALYLCASSWGGQNNEQFFGPGTRLTVL.

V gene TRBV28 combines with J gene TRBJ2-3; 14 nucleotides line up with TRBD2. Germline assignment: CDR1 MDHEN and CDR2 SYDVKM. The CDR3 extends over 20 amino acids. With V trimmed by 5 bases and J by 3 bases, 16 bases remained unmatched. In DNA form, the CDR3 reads TGTGCCAGCAGTCCGGGCCAAAGACTAGCGGGAGGGCATCTGACAGATACGCAGTATTTT. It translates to CASSPGQRLAGGHLTDTQYF.

The chain's CDR3 is CASSLAGGPNEKLFF. The CDR3 DNA sequence: TGCGCCAGCAGCTTGGCCGGAGGGCCAAATGAAAAACTGTTTTTT. The V and J genes are TRBV5-1 and TRBJ1-4; unclear D gene. In germline, CDR1 is SGHRS, CDR2 YFSETQ. The germline V and J ends were trimmed by 0 bases and 5 bases, with 11 bases remaining between them. The CDR3 runs to 15 residues.

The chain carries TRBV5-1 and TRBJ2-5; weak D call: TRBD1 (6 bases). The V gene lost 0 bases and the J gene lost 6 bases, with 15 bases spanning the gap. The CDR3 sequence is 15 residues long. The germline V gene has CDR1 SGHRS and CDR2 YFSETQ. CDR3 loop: CASSLGAGEGKTQYF. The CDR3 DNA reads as TGCGCCAGCAGCTTGGGGGCAGGGGAAGGGAAGACCCAGTACTTC.

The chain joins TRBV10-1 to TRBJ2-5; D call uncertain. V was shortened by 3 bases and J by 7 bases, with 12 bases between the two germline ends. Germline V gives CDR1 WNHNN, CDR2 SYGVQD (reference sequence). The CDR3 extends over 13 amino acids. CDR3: CASSELRGGTQYF. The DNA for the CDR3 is TGCGCCAGCAGTGAACTGCGTGGTGGGACCCAGTACTTC.

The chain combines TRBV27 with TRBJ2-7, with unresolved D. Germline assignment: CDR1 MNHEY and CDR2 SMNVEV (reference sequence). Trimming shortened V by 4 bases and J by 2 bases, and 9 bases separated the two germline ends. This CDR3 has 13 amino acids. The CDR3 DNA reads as TGTGCCAGCAGTTCAGACAAAGCCTACGAGCAGTACTTC. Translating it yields CASSSDKAYEQYF.

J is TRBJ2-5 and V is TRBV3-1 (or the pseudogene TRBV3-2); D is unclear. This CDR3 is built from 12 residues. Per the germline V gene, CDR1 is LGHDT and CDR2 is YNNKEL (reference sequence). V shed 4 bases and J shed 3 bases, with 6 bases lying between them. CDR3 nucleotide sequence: TGTGCCAGCAGCCGAGCCAAAGAGACCCAGTACTTC. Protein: CASSRAKETQYF.

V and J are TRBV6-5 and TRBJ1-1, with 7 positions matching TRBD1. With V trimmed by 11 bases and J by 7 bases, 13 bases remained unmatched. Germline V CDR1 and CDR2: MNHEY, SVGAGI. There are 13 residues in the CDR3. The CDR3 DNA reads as TGTGCCTGTCAGGGGGGGCTTGATGGTGAAGCTTTCTTT. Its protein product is CACQGGLDGEAFF.

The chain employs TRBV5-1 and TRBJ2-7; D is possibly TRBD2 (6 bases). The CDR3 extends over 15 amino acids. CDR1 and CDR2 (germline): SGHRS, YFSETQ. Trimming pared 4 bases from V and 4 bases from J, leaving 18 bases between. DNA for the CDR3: TGCGCCAGCAGCCTCCCGAGGCAGGGACTTTACGAGCAGTACTTC. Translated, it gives CASSLPRQGLYEQYF.

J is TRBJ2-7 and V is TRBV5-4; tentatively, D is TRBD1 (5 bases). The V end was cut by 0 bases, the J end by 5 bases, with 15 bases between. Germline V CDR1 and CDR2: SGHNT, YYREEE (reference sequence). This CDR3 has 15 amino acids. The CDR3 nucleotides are TGTGCCAGCAGCTTGGAGGGGCCCAGGGCTGACGAGCAGTACTTC. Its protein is CASSLEGPRADEQYF.

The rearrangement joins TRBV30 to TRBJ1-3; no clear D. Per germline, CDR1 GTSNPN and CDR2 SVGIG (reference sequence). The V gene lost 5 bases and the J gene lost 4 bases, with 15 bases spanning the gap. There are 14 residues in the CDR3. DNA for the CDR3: TGTGCCTGGGACCTGGAACAGTCGGGAAACACCATATATTTT. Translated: CAWDLEQSGNTIYF.